What follows is one T cell receptor (beta chain) and its context. This clone appeared a single time. Which antigen it targets is not known. The record has no base qualities; no much larger clone is one base away. The cohort consisted of approximately 670 healthy bone marrow donors. At the time of sampling, all cohort members were nominally healthy, though unrecorded immune exposures were likely present. The donor tested CMV seropositive and was one of the 289 seropositive cohort members. Every donor gave a peripheral blood sample, and the peripheral blood mononuclear cells from that sample were used for TCR beta sequencing. Genomic DNA was extracted from the blood cell samples with the Qiagen DNeasy Blood Extraction Kit. Library construction relied on the immunoSEQ multiplex PCR assay. The multiplex PCR relied on a mix of 60 forward primers for TCR Vbeta segments and 13 reverse primers for TCR Jbeta segments. The CDR3 region of rearranged TCR beta genes was amplified from genomic DNA with a multiplex PCR assay. The amplified TCR beta libraries were sequenced on the Illumina HiSeq System as 87-base-pair reads. In the source study's methods: A later analysis tallied 70 million to 100 million unique TCR beta chains across the 550 to 850 repertoires, and roughly 11 million of those chains were shared by two or more donors. To remove PCR and sequencing errors, raw reads were error-corrected and collapsed into unique sequences using a nearest-neighbor algorithm that merged closely related sequences. V, D and J gene segments were assigned by aligning CDR3 sequences to IMGT reference sequences. For a sequence to be retained, at least a six-nucleotide match to both a V gene segment and a J gene segment was required. A rearrangement was called productive if the CDR3 had no stop codons and remained in frame with V and J, and every other rearrangement was called non-productive. Following IMGT convention, CDR3 was defined as the stretch from the second conserved V-encoded cysteine up to the conserved J-encoded phenylalanine. Sequences without an unambiguous match to a single V gene segment were excluded from the earlier analysis of a few hundred of the donors. In an earlier analysis of 450 to 700 of the donors, V segments were called functional above 56.7% productive rearrangements and were called segregating when the between-donor standard deviation exceeded 5%. A statistical classification framework was developed to diagnose cytomegalovirus status using the catalog of TCR beta chain sequences. In a later analysis, V and J genes were assigned by comparing TCR nucleotide sequences against IMGT/GENE-DB human TR gene sequences. Using the TCRdist pipeline, a later analysis assigned CDR3 sequences along with most-parsimonious VDJ recombination scenarios. In a later analysis, each TCR beta chain was defined by its CDR3 amino acid sequence together with its V-gene family, and reads lacking a unique V-gene family were excluded. To address suspected cross-contamination and a sequencing artifact, a later analysis removed 592 highly shared, low-generation-probability nucleotide sequences. In a later analysis, a clonal expansion index for each public chain was calculated from normalized within-repertoire ranks of inferred template counts. Generation probabilities in a later analysis came from a VDJ recombination model fitted to out-of-frame rearrangements, and those results were checked against IGoR. Hypergeometric tests were used in a later analysis to score TCR-TCR, TCR-HLA and TCR-CMV co-occurrence, with a repertoire-size bias correction applied to the TCR pairs. In a later analysis, false discovery rates were estimated by permuting HLA or CMV assignments 20 times. In a later analysis, co-occurring TCRs were grouped using DBSCAN, with TCRdist sequence similarity added in when clustering inside HLA-allele-positive subsets. For co-occurrence clustering, repertoires with fewer than 30,000 or more than 120,000 public chains were excluded, along with five or six repertoires with anomalous nucleotide sharing. TCRdb holds this immuneACCESS table with in-frame rearrangements only. Some clones are missing; in checked studies, unresolved V genes explain under half, and the rest has no known cause. Clone size and V and J calls were adopted from that table, with D and trimming inferred from the DNA. The sample table shows 150,000 to 250,000 clones, and around 79% are seen once. About 4.4% of the sample comes from the top ten.

The data are from a study of cytomegalovirus exposure and HLA in healthy donors (dated by TCRdb to the late 2010s). Regarding the complete study: In an earlier analysis of under 750 of the donors, less than 350 Gb of sequence data and 95 million to 130 million unique TCR beta sequences from 150 million to 200 million T cells were reported. About 300 gigabases of sequencing data and 70 million to 95 million unique TCR sequences made up an early release that covered approximately 700 HLA-typed donors. Of the 398 genotyped donors, approximately 82% fell in the genetic ancestry cluster associated with self-reported Caucasian donors. The aim of the study was to test whether cataloging public T cell receptors could identify signatures of past pathogen exposure. The T cell repertoires of around 670 subjects were profiled by immunosequencing and related to cytomegalovirus serostatus. Along with the roughly 670-subject first cohort, a separate validation cohort of over 90 different subjects was used. To predict cytomegalovirus infection status, the study combined high-throughput TCR immunosequencing, statistical association of individual TCRs with disease status, and machine learning. To study patterns of TCR occurrence, a later analysis re-analyzed previously published TCR beta repertoires from 666 donors and added high-resolution HLA genotyping. The later analysis used no new phenotypic data to find candidate immune exposures, relying instead on TCR beta sequences and their occurrence across donors. An earlier analysis of around 640 of the donors used high-throughput TCR beta sequencing to judge whether each TCR beta V gene segment behaved as functional or pseudogenic. Donor age, sex, ethnicity and CMV serostatus were collected together with the repertoire data. A later genetic analysis used genome-wide SNP genotypes for about 60% of the roughly 700 donors, treating that subset as a discovery cohort. Every repertoire in the discovery cohort had been generated on one and the same sequencing platform. HLA typing included class I and class II loci at four-digit resolution. Typing coverage differed by locus: A, B, C, DRB1 and DQB1 were typed in roughly 620-630 donors, DQA1 in about 510, DPA1 in roughly 590, and DPB1 in just under 490. Because of strong linkage in the cohort, five DR-DQ haplotypes were treated as single units for association and clustering. Among about 400 genotyped donors of the cohort, an average of about 240,000 unique TCR beta nucleotide sequences was sequenced per donor, of which about 19% were non-productive. General conclusions and limits of the study: A later analysis reported that several top co-occurrence clusters appeared linked to parvovirus B19, influenza, CMV and Epstein-Barr virus. When HLA alleles, especially DR and DQ, strongly co-occurred, attributing TCR associations to individual alleles was difficult. A later analysis found that most CMV-associated TCR beta chains appeared HLA-restricted, with HLA associations seemingly driven largely by CMV exposure. Broadly in line with IMGT annotations, most TCR beta V segments showed up in productive rearrangements about 87% or about 30% of the time in an earlier analysis of approximately 640 of the donors. Most TCR sequences were observed very rarely across donors, whereas some public TCRs were present in many individuals. Correlated functional status among segregating V segments might be attributable to linkage disequilibrium, but an unknown experimental factor could not be ruled out. A further reported finding was that TCR beta sequences accurately predicted the HLA-A and HLA-B alleles for most subjects in the first cohort. The cohort was sequenced for TCR beta chains only, and without alpha or paired-chain data the features that could be detected were limited. CMV serostatus was the only immune exposure information available for the cohort. A cluster of highly shared sequence variants was judged likely to be a technical artifact of the sequencing pipeline. Because HLA typing was unavailable for some donors at each locus, only the typed subset was used in association tests. The classifier was reported to diagnose cytomegalovirus status with high specificity and sensitivity in both the original and validation cohorts. A total of roughly 160 TCR beta chains were listed by the study as associated with cytomegalovirus. Because the 87-base-pair reads could not distinguish some IMGT-functional V segments, including TRBV6-2 and TRBV6-3, those segments were excluded. In a later analysis, the rate of TCR association differed among HLA loci, with DRB1 alleles having the most associated TCRs and HLA-C alleles having the fewest. A later genetic analysis reported fewer N-insertions in productive TCRs among donors in an Asian-associated ancestry cluster than the roughly 700-donor mean. The earlier analysis of 587 of the donors excluded 15 to 20 rarely observed V segments, including chromosome 9 orphons, because counts were too low. In a later analysis, HLA-associated TCR beta chains were found to be more clonally expanded and to have lower generation probabilities than equally common non-associated chains. Specific HLA alleles were associated with 18,000 or so TCR beta sequences at a false discovery rate of 0.05 in a later analysis. According to the authors, the approach could potentially be generalized to other disease states and immunological phenotypes. The presence/absence analyses assumed that sequencing depth was roughly uniform across donors, and that assumption may not be true. A few of the identified cytomegalovirus-associated TCR beta chains were confirmed in vitro to be specific for cytomegalovirus antigens. V-gene and J-gene trimming of TCR beta chains was associated with a missense DCLRE1C variant in a later genetic analysis, and the association was replicated in an independent cohort.

There are 14 amino acids in the CDR3, from cysteine to phenylalanine inclusive. Left in the record is the CDR3 DNA by itself, 42 bases read in frame from the first base. V sheds 1 base and J sheds 7 bases, leaving 13 bases between their ends. The germline V gene supplies CDR1 SGHTA and CDR2 FQGNSA. Sequencing used PBMCs. The receptor comes from a woman aged 30 to 39 in good health and CMV-seropositive. Recombination linked TRBV7-2 to TRBJ1-1; the D segment cannot be called with confidence. The nucleotide sequence is given as TGTGCCAGCAGCTTAGAGCCGGGGTTCATTGAAGCTTTCTTT. Its protein is CASSLEPGFIEAFF.